This record looks at one T cell receptor beta chain sequence and its context. Germline CDR1 reads MNHEY; CDR2 reads SVGAGI. CDR3 length: 15 amino acids. Trimming left V 8 bases short and J 1 base short, with 15 bases between. This sample is part of a study of blood T cell repertoires in COVID-19. Study background: T cells, B-cell-depleted T cells, or PBMCs provided the cDNA or gDNA that served as material.

The table came from immunoSEQ multiplex PCR; TCRdb's copy has only in-frame clones and leaves some out. Here the sample spans 380,000 or so clones, more than 70% being singletons. The chain has TRBV6-5 and TRBJ1-5, with D perhaps TRBD1 (5 bases). The TCR sequence derives from a man aged 35-49 years with acute or convalescent COVID-19. Specimen: peripheral blood. The CDR3 bases are TGTGCCAGCGCTACCGGCAGGGCAAGCAATCAGCCCCAGCATTTT. Translating it yields CASATGRASNQPQHF.